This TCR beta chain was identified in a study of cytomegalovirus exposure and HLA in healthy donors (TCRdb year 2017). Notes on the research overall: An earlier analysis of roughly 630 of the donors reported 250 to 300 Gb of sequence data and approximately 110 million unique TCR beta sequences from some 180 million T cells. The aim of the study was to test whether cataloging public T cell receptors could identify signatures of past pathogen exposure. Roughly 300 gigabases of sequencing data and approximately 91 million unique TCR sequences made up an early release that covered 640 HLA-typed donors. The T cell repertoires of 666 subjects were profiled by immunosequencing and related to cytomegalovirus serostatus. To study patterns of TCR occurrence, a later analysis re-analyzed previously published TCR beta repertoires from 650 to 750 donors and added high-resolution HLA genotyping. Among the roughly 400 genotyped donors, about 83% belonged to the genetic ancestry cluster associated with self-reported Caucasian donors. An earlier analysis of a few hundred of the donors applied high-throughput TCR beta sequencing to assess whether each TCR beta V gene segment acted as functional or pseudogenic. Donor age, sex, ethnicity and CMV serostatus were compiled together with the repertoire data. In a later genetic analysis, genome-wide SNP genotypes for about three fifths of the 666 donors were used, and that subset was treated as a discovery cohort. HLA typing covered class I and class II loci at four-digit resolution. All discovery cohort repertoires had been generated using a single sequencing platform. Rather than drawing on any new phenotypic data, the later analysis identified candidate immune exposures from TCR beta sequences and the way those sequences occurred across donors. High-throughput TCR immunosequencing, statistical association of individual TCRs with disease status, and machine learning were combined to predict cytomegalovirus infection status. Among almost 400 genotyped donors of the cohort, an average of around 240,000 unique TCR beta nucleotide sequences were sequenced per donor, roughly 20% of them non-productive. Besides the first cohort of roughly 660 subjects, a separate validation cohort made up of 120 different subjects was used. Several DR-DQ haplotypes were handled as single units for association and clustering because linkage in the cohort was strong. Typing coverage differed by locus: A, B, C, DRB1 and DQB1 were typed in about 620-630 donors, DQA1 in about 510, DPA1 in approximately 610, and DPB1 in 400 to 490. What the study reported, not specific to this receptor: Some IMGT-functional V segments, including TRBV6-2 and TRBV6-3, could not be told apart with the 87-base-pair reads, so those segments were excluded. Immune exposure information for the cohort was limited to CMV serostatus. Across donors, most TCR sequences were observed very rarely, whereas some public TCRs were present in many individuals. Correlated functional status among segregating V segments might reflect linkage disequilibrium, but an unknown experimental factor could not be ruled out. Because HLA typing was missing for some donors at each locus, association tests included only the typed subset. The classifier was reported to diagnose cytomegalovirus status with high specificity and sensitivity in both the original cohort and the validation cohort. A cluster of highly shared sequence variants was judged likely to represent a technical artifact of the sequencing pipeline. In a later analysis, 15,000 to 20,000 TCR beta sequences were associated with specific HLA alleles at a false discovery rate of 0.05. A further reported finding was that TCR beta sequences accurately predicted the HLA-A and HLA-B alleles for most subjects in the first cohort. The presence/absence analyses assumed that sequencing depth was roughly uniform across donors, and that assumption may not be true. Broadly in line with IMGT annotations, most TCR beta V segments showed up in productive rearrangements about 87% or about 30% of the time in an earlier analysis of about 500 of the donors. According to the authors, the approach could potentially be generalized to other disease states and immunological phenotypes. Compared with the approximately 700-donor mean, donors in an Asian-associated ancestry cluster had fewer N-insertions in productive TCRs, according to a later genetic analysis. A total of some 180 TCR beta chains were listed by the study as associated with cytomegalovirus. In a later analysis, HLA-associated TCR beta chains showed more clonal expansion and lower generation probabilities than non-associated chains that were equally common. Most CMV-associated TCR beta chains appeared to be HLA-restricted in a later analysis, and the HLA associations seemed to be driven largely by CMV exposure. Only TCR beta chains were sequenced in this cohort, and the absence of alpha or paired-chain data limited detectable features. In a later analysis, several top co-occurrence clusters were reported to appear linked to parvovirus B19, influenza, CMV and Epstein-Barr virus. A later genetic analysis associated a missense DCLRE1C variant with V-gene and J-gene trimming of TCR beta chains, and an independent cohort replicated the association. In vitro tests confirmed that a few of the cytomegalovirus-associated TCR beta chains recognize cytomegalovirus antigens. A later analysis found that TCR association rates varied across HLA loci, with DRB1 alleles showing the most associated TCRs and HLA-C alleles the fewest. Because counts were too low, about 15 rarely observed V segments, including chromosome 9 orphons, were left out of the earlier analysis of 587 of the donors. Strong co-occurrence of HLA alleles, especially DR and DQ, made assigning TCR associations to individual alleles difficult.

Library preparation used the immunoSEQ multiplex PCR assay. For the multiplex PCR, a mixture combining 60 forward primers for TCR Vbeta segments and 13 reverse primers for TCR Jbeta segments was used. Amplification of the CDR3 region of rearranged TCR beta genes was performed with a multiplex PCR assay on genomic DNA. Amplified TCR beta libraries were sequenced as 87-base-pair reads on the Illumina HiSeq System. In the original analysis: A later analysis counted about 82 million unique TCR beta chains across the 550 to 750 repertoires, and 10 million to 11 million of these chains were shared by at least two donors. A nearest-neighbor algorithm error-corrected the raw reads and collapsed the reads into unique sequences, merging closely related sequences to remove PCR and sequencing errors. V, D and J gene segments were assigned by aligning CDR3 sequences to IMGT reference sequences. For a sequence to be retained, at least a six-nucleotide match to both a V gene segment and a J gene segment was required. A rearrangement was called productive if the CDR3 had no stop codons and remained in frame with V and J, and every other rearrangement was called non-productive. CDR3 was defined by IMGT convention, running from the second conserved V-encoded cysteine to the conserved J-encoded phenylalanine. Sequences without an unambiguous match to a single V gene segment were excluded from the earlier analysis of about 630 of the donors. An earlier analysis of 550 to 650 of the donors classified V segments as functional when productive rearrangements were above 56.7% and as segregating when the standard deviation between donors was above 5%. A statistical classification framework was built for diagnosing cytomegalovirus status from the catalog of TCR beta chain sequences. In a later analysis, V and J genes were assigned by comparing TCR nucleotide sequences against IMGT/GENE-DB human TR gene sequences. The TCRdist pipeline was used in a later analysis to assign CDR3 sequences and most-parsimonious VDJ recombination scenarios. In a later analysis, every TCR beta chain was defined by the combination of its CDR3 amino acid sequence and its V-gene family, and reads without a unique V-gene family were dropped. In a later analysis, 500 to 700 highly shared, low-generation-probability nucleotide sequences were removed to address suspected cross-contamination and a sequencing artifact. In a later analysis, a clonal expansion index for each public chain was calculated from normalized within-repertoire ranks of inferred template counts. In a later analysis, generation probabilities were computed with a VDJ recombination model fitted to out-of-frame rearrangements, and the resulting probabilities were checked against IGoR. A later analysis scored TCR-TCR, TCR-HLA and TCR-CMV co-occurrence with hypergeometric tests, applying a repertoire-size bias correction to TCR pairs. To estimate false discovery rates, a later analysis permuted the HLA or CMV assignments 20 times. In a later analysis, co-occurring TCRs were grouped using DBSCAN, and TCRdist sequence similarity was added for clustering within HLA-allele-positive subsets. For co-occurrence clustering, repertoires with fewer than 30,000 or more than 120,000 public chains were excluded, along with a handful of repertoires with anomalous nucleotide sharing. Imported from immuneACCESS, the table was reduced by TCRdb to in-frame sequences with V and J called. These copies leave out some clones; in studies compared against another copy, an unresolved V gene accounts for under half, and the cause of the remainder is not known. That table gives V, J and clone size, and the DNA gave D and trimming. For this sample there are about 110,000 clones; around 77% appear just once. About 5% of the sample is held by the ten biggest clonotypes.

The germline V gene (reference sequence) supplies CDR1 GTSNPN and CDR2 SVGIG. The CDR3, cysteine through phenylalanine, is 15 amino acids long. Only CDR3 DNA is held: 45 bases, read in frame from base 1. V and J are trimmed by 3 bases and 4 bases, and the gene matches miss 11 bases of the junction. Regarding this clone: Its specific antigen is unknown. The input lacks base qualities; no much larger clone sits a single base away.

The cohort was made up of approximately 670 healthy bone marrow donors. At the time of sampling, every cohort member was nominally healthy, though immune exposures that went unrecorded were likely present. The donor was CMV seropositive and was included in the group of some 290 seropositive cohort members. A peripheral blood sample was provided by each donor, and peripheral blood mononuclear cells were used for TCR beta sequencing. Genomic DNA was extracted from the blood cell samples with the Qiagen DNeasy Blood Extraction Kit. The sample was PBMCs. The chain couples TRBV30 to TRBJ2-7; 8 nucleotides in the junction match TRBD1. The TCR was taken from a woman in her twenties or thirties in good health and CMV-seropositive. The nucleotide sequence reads TGTGCCTGGAGAACGGGACAGGTCCCGGTATACGAGCAGTACTTC. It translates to CAWRTGQVPVYEQYF.